This record covers a single T cell receptor (beta chain). What it recognizes is unknown. Germline V gene data show CDR1 as MDHEN and CDR2 as SYDVKM. Trimming cost V 6 bases and J 0 bases, with 16 bases left between them. This CDR3 has 16 amino acids. These data originate in a study of shared clonotypes between healthy human individuals. Study-wide background: A couple of women and a few men aged 18 to 49 served as donors. Study-level results: Depth of sequencing was expected to influence donor clonotype sharing. Limited genetic and exposure-history diversity came from having few donors.

All donors were Caucasian adults living in Nashville, Tennessee. Sequencing was performed with immunoSEQ multiplex PCR; in TCRdb, only in-frame clones are kept and a portion is missing. The table shows about 490,000 clones, with 76% occurring only once. The source material was PBMCs. The sequence came from a woman between 40 and 55 years old in good health. Some clones in this sample may be carry-over from other donors' samples. V usage is TRBV28 and J usage is TRBJ2-3; tentatively, D is TRBD1 or TRBD2 (6 bases each). The CDR3 here is CASSQGRRGSTDTQYF. The CDR3 nucleotides are TGTGCCAGCAGCCAGGGGAGGAGGGGAAGCACAGATACGCAGTATTTT.